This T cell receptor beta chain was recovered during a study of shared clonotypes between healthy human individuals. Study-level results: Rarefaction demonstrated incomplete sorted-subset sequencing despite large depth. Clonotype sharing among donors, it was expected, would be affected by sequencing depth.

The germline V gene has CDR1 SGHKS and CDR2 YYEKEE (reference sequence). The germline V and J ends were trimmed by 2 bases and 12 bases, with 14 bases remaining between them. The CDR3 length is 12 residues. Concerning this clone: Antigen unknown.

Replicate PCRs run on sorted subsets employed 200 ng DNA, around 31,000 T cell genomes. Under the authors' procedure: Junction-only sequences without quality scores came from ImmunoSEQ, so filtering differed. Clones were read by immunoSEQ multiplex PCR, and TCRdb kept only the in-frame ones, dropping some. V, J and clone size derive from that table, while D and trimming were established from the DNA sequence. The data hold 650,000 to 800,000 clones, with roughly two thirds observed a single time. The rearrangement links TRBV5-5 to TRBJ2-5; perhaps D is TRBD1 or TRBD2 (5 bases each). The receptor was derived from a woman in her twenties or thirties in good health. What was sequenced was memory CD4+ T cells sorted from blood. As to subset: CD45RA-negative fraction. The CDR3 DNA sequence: TGTGCCAGCAGCTTCGGGACGGGTCCCGAGTACTTC. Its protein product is CASSFGTGPEYF.